These 19 T cell receptor beta chains share one sample of origin, sequenced in a study of CD8 T cells in Susac syndrome. Reverse transcription of about 0.5 to 1 ug RNA was carried out with random hexamers. TCRdb recomputed calls from the immunoSEQ multiplex PCR reads with MiXCR, one row per CDR3 protein. This sample has about 22,000 distinct CDR3 sequences; 93% occur once, and the top ten carry 0.25% to 0.3%. Sequencing was carried out using CD8+ T cells from PBMCs. These receptors all stem from a human donor in good health.

CDR3 protein: CASSPGLASTDTQYF. The CDR3 bases are TGTGCCAGCTCACCGGGACTAGCGAGCACAGATACGCAGTATTTT. The rearrangement joins TRBV18 to TRBJ2-3; 10 bases match TRBD2. V shed 3 bases and J 0 bases; nucleotides not matched to a gene: 0. CDR1 is KGHSH, CDR2 LQKENI, per germline. This CDR3 is built from 15 residues.

The chain uses TRBV7-9 and TRBJ1-1; D is possibly TRBD1 (5 bases). The CDR3 contains 16 residues. CDR1 is SEHNR, CDR2 FQNEAQ, per germline (reference sequence). V was cut by 3 bases and J by 1 base, with 15 bases left in between. The CDR3 loop is CASSFTRTGPNTEAFF. The CDR3 DNA reads TGTGCCAGCAGCTTTACCCGAACAGGCCCGAACACTGAAGCTTTCTTT.

The chain joins TRBV6-6 to TRBJ1-1; D remains unclear. The CDR3 is 12 residues long. V lost 2 bases to trimming and J lost 8 bases, with 9 bases between them. Germline values: CDR1 MNHNY, CDR2 SVGAGI (reference sequence). The CDR3 bases are TGTGCCAGCAGTTACGAGGGCCCGGAAGCTTTCTTT. Its protein is CASSYEGPEAFF.

J is TRBJ2-1 and V is TRBV12-3 or TRBV12-4; TRBD2 matches 8 bases. CDR3 length: 15 amino acids. The junction had 5 bases not matched to a gene; V was cut back by 7 bases and J by 0 bases. DNA of the CDR3: TGTGCCAGCAACCGCGGGGGGAGCTCCTACAATGAGCAGTTCTTC. This gives the protein CASNRGGSSYNEQFF.

V is TRBV9 and J is TRBJ2-1; a possible D gene is TRBD2 (5 bases). The CDR3 runs to 10 residues. Germline V gene sequence: CDR1 SGDLS, CDR2 YYNGEE. Trimming took 5 bases from V and 9 from J, leaving 6 bases between them. For the CDR3, the DNA is TGTGCCAGCAGTGGGAGTGAGCAGTTCTTC. Its translation: CASSGSEQFF.

V gene TRBV6-1 combines with J gene TRBJ2-1; D is ambiguous. Trimming took 8 bases from V and 9 from J, leaving 17 bases between them. The germline CDR1 and CDR2 sequences are MNHNS and SASEGT. This CDR3 comprises 13 residues. CDR3 region: CASSVGALGEQFF. In nucleotides, the CDR3 is TGTGCCAGCTCGGTTGGTGCGTTGGGTGAGCAGTTCTTC.

Note on this clonotype: A junction end diverges from the germline sequence, so it may reflect a read error. The chain joins TRBV12-3 or TRBV12-4 to TRBJ2-4; the D is unclear. This CDR3 region has 12 residues. CDR3 residues: CASSLAKNIQYF. CDR3 nucleotides: TGTGCCAGCAGTCTAGCCAAAAACATTCAGTACTTC.

This chain uses TRBV27 with TRBJ2-7; 7 bases line up with TRBD1. V shed 8 bases and J 5 bases; nucleotides not matched to a gene: 6. The length of the CDR3 is 12 residues. Germline lookup yields CDR1 MNHEY and CDR2 SMNVEV (reference sequence). CDR3: CASGTTGNEQYF. CDR3 bases: TGTGCCAGCGGAACGACAGGGAACGAGCAGTACTTC.

The chain has TRBV7-9 and TRBJ1-2; D is undetermined. From germline, CDR1 is SEHNR and CDR2 FQNEAQ (reference sequence). The length of the CDR3 is 16 residues. The V end was cut by 1 base, the J end by 0 bases, with 12 bases between. CDR3 DNA: TGTGCCAGCAGCTTAGTCCCGGATGTAGCTAACTATGGCTACACCTTC. Protein: CASSLVPDVANYGYTF.

The J gene is TRBJ1-5, the V gene TRBV27; TRBD1 might be the D (5 bases). V lost 1 base and J 7 bases, leaving 8 bases between the germline ends. The germline gives CDR1 MNHEY, CDR2 SMNVEV (reference sequence). The CDR3 is 13 residues long. The CDR3 spells CASSLFQGQPQHF. The CDR3 bases are TGTGCCAGCAGTTTATTCCAGGGACAGCCCCAGCATTTT.

The chain has TRBV14 and TRBJ2-1; a possible D gene is TRBD1 (6 bases). Germline V gene data show CDR1 as SGHDN and CDR2 as FVKESK. The CDR3 has 15 residues. With 1 base removed from V and 1 base from J, the gap between germline ends came to 8 bases. This CDR3 reads CASSQVQGSYNEQFF. CDR3 nucleotides: TGTGCCAGCAGCCAAGTACAGGGATCCTACAATGAGCAGTTCTTC.

The chain combines TRBV6-2 or TRBV6-3 with TRBJ2-1; TRBD1 is a possible D gene (6 bases). Germline CDR1 reads MNHEY; CDR2 reads SVGEGT. V lost 2 bases and J 7 bases, leaving 9 bases between the germline ends. This CDR3 contains 13 residues. Here the CDR3 DNA reads TGTGCCAGCAGTTACAACAGGGTGAATGAGCAGTTCTTC. Its protein product is CASSYNRVNEQFF.

This clonotype was recorded only once. The V gene is TRBV5-6, the J gene TRBJ2-5; D may be TRBD1 or TRBD2 (5 bases each). Germline loops: CDR1 SGHDT, CDR2 YYEEEE. The CDR3 runs 13 residues. V lost 4 bases and J 2 bases, leaving 9 bases between the germline ends. CDR3 sequence reads: CASSGTAQETQYF. CDR3 bases: TGTGCCAGCAGCGGGACGGCTCAAGAGACCCAGTACTTC.

V is TRBV10-2 and J is TRBJ2-7; D call uncertain. Germline CDR1 reads WSHSY; CDR2 reads SAAADI. Trimming pared 7 bases from V and 0 bases from J, leaving 13 bases between. The CDR3 extends over 14 amino acids. The CDR3 nucleotides read TGCGCCAGCAATATAAAATTGGGCTCCTACGAGCAGTACTTC. It codes for CASNIKLGSYEQYF.

V is TRBV7-9 and J is TRBJ2-5, with 7 bases aligning to TRBD2. CDR3 size: 15 residues. Germline V gene data show CDR1 as SEHNR and CDR2 as FQNEAQ (reference sequence). V shed 5 bases and J 5 bases; nucleotides not matched to a gene: 11. DNA for the CDR3: TGTGCCAGCAGCCCGACCCGGGGGGTCGTGGAGACCCAGTACTTC. Its protein product is CASSPTRGVVETQYF.

The V call is TRBV29-1, the J call TRBJ1-4; D possibly corresponds to TRBD1 (5 bases). From germline, CDR1 is SQVTM and CDR2 ANQGSEA. The ends were cut back, 3 bases at V and 8 bases at J, with 16 bases in the middle. This CDR3 comprises 14 residues. CDR3 bases: TGCAGCGTTGACGCGGGACGGATGGGGGAAAAACTGTTTTTT. This codes for CSVDAGRMGEKLFF.

The CDR3 loop is CASSPGTGNNRNQPQHF. CDR3 nucleotides: TGTGCCAGCAGCCCAGGGACAGGGAATAATCGGAATCAGCCCCAGCATTTT. The chain recombines TRBV5-5 with TRBJ1-5; 9 positions match TRBD1. The trim removed 4 bases at V and 4 bases at J, leaving 12 bases unmatched. Per the germline V gene, CDR1 is SGHKS and CDR2 is YYEKEE (reference sequence). The CDR3 has 17 residues.

The chain joins TRBV29-1 to TRBJ1-1, with no clear D. Germline V CDR1 and CDR2: SQVTM, ANQGSEA. The CDR3 consists of 10 residues. The V end lost 5 bases, the J end lost 8 bases, and 9 bases lay between the germline ends. This CDR3 reads CSVSYGEAFF. In nucleotides, the CDR3 is TGCAGCGTTTCCTACGGAGAAGCTTTCTTT.

The V gene is TRBV20-1, the J gene TRBJ1-2; 12 bases match TRBD1. The CDR3 totals 16 residues. V gave up 6 bases and J gave up 6 bases; unmatched junction bases: 14. Germline V gene lookup returns CDR1 DFQATT and CDR2 SNEGSKA (reference sequence). In DNA, the CDR3 is TGCAGTGCCCTTGTCCCGGGACAGGGGGCCCTGGATGGCTACACCTTC. Amino acids: CSALVPGQGALDGYTF.